Following are 21 T cell receptor beta chains from one sample sequenced in a study of Graves' ophthalmopathy and Graves' hyperthyroidism. The study amplified TCR beta CDR3 regions using RNA transcripts. The first-round RT-PCR employed HTBI primers together with the Qiagen OneStep RT-PCR kit. A multiplex PCR was then performed as the second round. TCRdb re-derived calls from the multiplex PCR reads in MiXCR, one entry per CDR3 protein. Of about 160,000 distinct CDR3 sequences in the sample, approximately 40% were seen once. Sequenced input: peripheral blood. Receptors were obtained from a woman aged 40 to 49 with Graves' ophthalmopathy.

This sequence joins TRBV11-2 and TRBJ1-3, with 9 bases identical to TRBD1. CDR3 size: 17 residues. The junction had 8 bases not matched to a gene; V was cut back by 5 bases and J by 0 bases. Germline V lookup: CDR1 SGHAT, CDR2 FQNNGV. The DNA of the CDR3 is TGTGCCAGCAGCCTATATCTGACAGGGGGCTCTGGAAACACCATATATTTT. Its translation: CASSLYLTGGSGNTIYF.

This clonotype occurred many times. The chain recombines TRBV2 with TRBJ1-1, with D uncertain. V gave up 1 base and J gave up 1 base, with 7 bases separating them. Germline-derived CDR1 and CDR2 are SNHLY and FYNNEI. This CDR3 is built from 14 residues. The CDR3: CASSEGLENTEAFF. Here the CDR3 DNA reads TGTGCCAGCAGTGAAGGCCTAGAGAACACTGAAGCTTTCTTT.

This clonotype was counted at least ten times. The genes are TRBV28 and TRBJ2-7; D unclear. Germline loops: CDR1 MDHEN, CDR2 SYDVKM. Trimming removed 5 bases at V and 6 bases at J, with 11 bases between. The CDR3 runs 12 residues. This chain's CDR3 is CASSPIGVEQYF. Here the CDR3 DNA reads TGTGCCAGCAGTCCCATCGGCGTCGAGCAGTACTTC.

This clonotype was detected ten times or more. The V gene is TRBV20-1, the J gene TRBJ2-7, with 8 bases that match TRBD1. The germline V gene encodes CDR1 DFQATT and CDR2 SNEGSKA (reference sequence). With V trimmed by 0 bases and J by 4 bases, 8 bases remained unmatched. This CDR3 has 15 residues. CDR3 nucleotides: TGCAGTGCTAGAGATCGAGGGACAGGTTATTACGAGCAGTACTTC. Its translation: CSARDRGTGYYEQYF.

This clonotype was recorded a few times. The chain has TRBV6-1 and TRBJ1-1, with D tentatively TRBD1 (5 bases). Germline assignment: CDR1 MNHNS and CDR2 SASEGT. V lost 4 bases, J lost 5 bases, and 11 bases lay in between. The CDR3 contains 13 residues. The CDR3 region has the DNA TGTGCCAGCAGTGTTCGGGGGGGGACTGAAGCTTTCTTT. Translation gives CASSVRGGTEAFF.

This clonotype has ten or more counts. This chain links TRBV29-1 with TRBJ2-7; D ambiguous. The CDR3 has 11 residues. Germline lookup yields CDR1 SQVTM and CDR2 ANQGSEA. V was shortened by 2 bases and J by 1 base, with 3 bases between the two germline ends. DNA of the CDR3: TGCAGCGTTGAACTATCCTACGAGCAGTACTTC. Translating gives CSVELSYEQYF.

This chain's CDR3 is CASSSTVYGYTF. The CDR3 DNA reads TGTGCCAGCAGTTCAACAGTCTATGGCTACACCTTC. This chain joins TRBV6-5 and TRBJ1-2, with D unresolved. CDR3 length: 12 residues. Trimming shortened V by 4 bases and J by 4 bases, and 7 bases separated the two germline ends. Germline-derived CDR1 and CDR2 are MNHEY and SVGAGI.

This clonotype occurred many times. CDR3 amino acids: CASSPRGRGSNQPQHF. As DNA, the CDR3 is TGTGCCAGCAGTCCCCGCGGGAGGGGGTCCAATCAGCCCCAGCATTTT. The chain recombines TRBV28 with TRBJ1-5; tentative D call: TRBD1 (6 bases). The V end was cut by 5 bases, the J end by 3 bases, with 17 bases between. The germline gives CDR1 MDHEN, CDR2 SYDVKM. The CDR3 runs to 16 residues.

The CDR3 is CSVADRRQETQYF. The CDR3 DNA reads TGCAGCGTTGCGGACAGGCGGCAAGAGACCCAGTACTTC. The rearrangement joins TRBV29-1 to TRBJ2-5; TRBD1 aligns across 7 bases. CDR3 size: 13 residues. Germline CDR1 is SQVTM and CDR2 is ANQGSEA. Unmatched junction bases numbered 4, after V lost 4 bases and J lost 2 bases.

This clonotype has a handful of counts. The rearrangement joins TRBV6-1 to TRBJ1-1; possible D gene TRBD1, 5 bases. Germline assignment: CDR1 MNHNS and CDR2 SASEGT. Trimming stripped 6 bases from V and 2 bases from J, with 13 bases between. CDR3 length: 14 residues. The CDR3 coding sequence is TGTGCCAGCAGAATGGACACCCTAAACACTGAAGCTTTCTTT. It is translated as CASRMDTLNTEAFF.

This clonotype was observed at least ten times. The chain uses TRBV7-2 and TRBJ1-2, with TRBD1 matching 8 bases. This CDR3 has 15 amino acids. With V trimmed by 3 bases and J by 4 bases, 7 bases remained unmatched. Germline CDR1 SGHTA, CDR2 FQGNSA. The CDR3 here is CASSFLPGGVYGYTF. CDR3 DNA: TGTGCCAGCAGCTTTTTGCCAGGGGGCGTCTATGGCTACACCTTC.

This clonotype was recorded many times. The chain combines TRBV20-1 with TRBJ1-5, with D possibly TRBD1 on 6 matching bases. This CDR3 has 14 amino acids. The germline gives CDR1 DFQATT, CDR2 SNEGSKA (reference sequence). Trimming took 0 bases from V and 8 from J, leaving 14 bases between them. The CDR3 DNA reads as TGCAGTGCTAGAGAGGGGGCGAGCAGGGAGCCCCAGCATTTT. Translating it yields CSAREGASREPQHF.

This clonotype occurred a few times. For the CDR3, the DNA is TGTGCCAGCGGGGACAGGGTAGATAATTCACCCCTCCACTTT. It specifies CASGDRVDNSPLHF. This chain uses TRBV4-2 with TRBJ1-6; 9 positions agree with TRBD1. The V and J ends lost 8 bases and 5 bases, in that order; junction bases with no gene match: 4. Germline CDR1 is LGHNA and CDR2 is YNFKEQ. The CDR3 consists of 14 residues.

The gene calls are TRBV7-8 and TRBJ1-5; a possible D gene is TRBD1 (5 bases). CDR1 and CDR2 (germline): SGHVS, FQNEAQ. This CDR3 is 15 amino acids long. Trimming left V 8 bases short and J 3 bases short, with 17 bases between. The CDR3 protein is CASGPGWADNQPQHF. The DNA for the CDR3 is TGTGCCAGCGGTCCAGGGTGGGCAGACAATCAGCCCCAGCATTTT.

This chain links TRBV6-5 with TRBJ1-5, with 10 bases that match TRBD1. The trim removed 5 bases at V and 7 bases at J, leaving 11 bases unmatched. CDR3 length: 16 residues. CDR1 MNHEY and CDR2 SVGAGI come from the germline V gene. The CDR3 sequence: CASSHISGTGDQPQHF. CDR3 in DNA: TGTGCCAGCAGTCACATATCCGGGACAGGGGACCAGCCCCAGCATTTT.

This clonotype has only one observation. The chain combines TRBV6-2 or TRBV6-3 with TRBJ2-7; TRBD1 aligns across 7 bases. The germline CDR1 and CDR2 sequences are MNHEY and SVGEGT. There are 15 residues in the CDR3. Germline trimming cut 4 bases from V and 2 bases from J; bases unmatched to any gene: 8. CDR3: CASSWDSTITYEQYF. The CDR3 DNA sequence: TGTGCCAGCAGTTGGGACAGTACGATAACCTACGAGCAGTACTTC.

This clonotype has ten or more counts. J is TRBJ2-5 and V is TRBV24-1, with 7 positions matching TRBD2. This CDR3 is built from 16 residues. Losses at the gene ends were 6 bases for V and 4 bases for J; bases not matched to a gene: 13. In germline, CDR1 is KGHDR, CDR2 SFDVKD. The CDR3 reads CATSSTGLADLETQYF. In DNA, the CDR3 is TGTGCCACCAGTTCAACTGGGCTAGCGGACCTAGAGACCCAGTACTTC.

This clonotype came up many times. The chain employs TRBV6-1 and TRBJ1-2, with D possibly matching TRBD1 (6 bases). Germline-derived CDR1 and CDR2 are MNHNS and SASEGT. The CDR3 covers 15 residues. V lost 2 bases to trimming and J lost 6 bases, with 16 bases between them. CDR3 protein: CASSEPQGVIHGYTF. Written as DNA, the CDR3 is TGTGCCAGCAGTGAACCACAGGGTGTTATCCATGGCTACACCTTC.

The V call is TRBV12-3 or TRBV12-4, the J call TRBJ1-1, with a tentative D call TRBD1 (6 bases). V lost 5 bases and J 7 bases, leaving 11 bases between the germline ends. The CDR3 consists of 12 residues. In DNA form, the CDR3 reads TGTGCCAGCAGTAGGGGGTTCAATGAAGCTTTCTTT. Translated: CASSRGFNEAFF.

J is TRBJ2-5 and V is TRBV12-3 or TRBV12-4; possible D gene TRBD2, 6 bases. This CDR3 contains 15 residues. V was shortened by 7 bases and J by 1 base, with 16 bases between the two germline ends. The CDR3 sequence: CASKGGGGRQETQYF. CDR3 bases: TGTGCCAGCAAAGGTGGGGGAGGCCGCCAAGAGACCCAGTACTTC.

The CDR3, as DNA: TGTGCCAGCAGCTTAGGTACTAGTCAAGAGACCCAGTACTTC. As protein: CASSLGTSQETQYF. J is TRBJ2-5 and V is TRBV11-2; TRBD2 is a possible D gene (5 bases). The CDR3 has 14 amino acids. CDR1 SGHAT and CDR2 FQNNGV come from the germline V gene. V dropped 1 base and J dropped 2 bases, with 8 bases sitting between them.